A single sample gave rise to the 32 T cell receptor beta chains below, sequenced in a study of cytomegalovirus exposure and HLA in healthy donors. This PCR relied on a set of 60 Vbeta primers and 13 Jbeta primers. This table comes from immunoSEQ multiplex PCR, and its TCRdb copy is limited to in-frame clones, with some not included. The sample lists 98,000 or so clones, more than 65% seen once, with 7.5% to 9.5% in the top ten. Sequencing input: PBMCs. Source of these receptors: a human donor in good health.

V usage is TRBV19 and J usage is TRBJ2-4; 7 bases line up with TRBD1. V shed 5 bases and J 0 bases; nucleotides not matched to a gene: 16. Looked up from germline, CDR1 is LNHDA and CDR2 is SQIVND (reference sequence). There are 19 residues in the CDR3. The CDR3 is CASSASGTEIHLAKNIQYF. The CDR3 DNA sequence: TGTGCCAGTAGTGCCTCCGGGACAGAGATTCATCTAGCCAAAAACATTCAGTACTTC.

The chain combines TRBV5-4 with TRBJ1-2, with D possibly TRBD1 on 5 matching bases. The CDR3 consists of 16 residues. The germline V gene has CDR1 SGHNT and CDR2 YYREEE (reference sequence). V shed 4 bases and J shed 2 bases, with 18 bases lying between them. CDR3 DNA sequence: TGTGCCAGCAGCCCCACCCCCCGGGACTGGAACTATGGCTACACCTTC. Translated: CASSPTPRDWNYGYTF.

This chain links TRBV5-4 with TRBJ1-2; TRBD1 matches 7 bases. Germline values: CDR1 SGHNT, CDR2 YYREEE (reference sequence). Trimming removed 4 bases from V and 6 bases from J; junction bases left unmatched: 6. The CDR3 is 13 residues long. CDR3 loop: CASSPIGQDGYTF. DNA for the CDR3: TGTGCCAGCAGCCCCATAGGACAGGATGGCTACACCTTC.

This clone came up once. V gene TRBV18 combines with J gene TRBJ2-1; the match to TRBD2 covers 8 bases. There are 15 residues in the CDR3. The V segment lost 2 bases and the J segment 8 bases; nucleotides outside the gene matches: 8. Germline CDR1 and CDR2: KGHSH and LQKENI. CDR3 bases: TGTGCCAGCTCACCAAACGGGAGGGCCGGGGATGAGCAGTTCTTC. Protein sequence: CASSPNGRAGDEQFF.

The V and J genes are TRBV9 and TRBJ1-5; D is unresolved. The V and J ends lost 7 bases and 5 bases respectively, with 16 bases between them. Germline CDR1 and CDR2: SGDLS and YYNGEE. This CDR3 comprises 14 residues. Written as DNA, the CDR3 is TGTGCCAGCGCCAAAGCCGGGAGCGATCAGCCCCAGCATTTT. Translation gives CASAKAGSDQPQHF.

DNA for the CDR3: TGTGCCAGCAAACGGGAGGCCACACTCAATGAGCAGTTCTTC. Translated, it gives CASKREATLNEQFF. The chain employs TRBV2 and TRBJ2-1; 7 nucleotides line up with TRBD2. The CDR3 contains 14 residues. Germline-derived CDR1 and CDR2 are SNHLY and FYNNEI. Losses at the gene ends were 7 bases for V and 6 bases for J; bases not matched to a gene: 9.

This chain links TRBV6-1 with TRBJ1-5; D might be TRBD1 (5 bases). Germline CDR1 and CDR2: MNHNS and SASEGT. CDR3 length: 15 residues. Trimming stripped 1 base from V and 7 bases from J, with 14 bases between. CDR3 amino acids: CASSEGVGGGQPQHF. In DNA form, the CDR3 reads TGTGCCAGCAGTGAAGGAGTTGGGGGGGGGCAGCCCCAGCATTTT.

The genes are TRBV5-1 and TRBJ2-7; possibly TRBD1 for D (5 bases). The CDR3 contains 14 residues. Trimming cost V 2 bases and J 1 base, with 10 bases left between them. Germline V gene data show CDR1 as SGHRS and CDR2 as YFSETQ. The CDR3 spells CASSFPDRSYEQYF. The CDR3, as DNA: TGCGCCAGCAGCTTCCCCGACAGATCCTACGAGCAGTACTTC.

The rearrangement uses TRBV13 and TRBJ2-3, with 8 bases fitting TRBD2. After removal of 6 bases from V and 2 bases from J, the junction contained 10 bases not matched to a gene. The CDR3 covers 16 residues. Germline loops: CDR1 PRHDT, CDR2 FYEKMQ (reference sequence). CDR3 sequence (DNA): TGTGCCAGCAGTTTAAAGACGGGGGGGTACACAGATACGCAGTATTTT. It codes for CASSLKTGGYTDTQYF. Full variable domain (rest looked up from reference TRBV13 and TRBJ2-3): AAGVIQSPRHLIKEKRETATLKCYPIPRHDTVYWYQQGPGQDPQFLISFYEKMQSDKGSIPDRFSAQQFSDYHSELNMSSLELGDSALYFCASSLKTGGYTDTQYFGPGTRLTVL.

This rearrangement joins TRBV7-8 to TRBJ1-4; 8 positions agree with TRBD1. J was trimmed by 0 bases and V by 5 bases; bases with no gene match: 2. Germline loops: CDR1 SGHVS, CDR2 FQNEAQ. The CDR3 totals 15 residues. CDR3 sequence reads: CASSPDRATNEKLFF. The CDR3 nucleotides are TGTGCCAGCAGCCCGGACAGGGCAACTAATGAAAAACTGTTTTTT.

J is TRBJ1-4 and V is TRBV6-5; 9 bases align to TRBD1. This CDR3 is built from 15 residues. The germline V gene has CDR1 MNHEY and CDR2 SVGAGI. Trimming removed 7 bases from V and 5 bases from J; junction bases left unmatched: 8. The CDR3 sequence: CASTGQGPGNEKLFF. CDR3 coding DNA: TGTGCCAGCACCGGACAGGGGCCGGGGAATGAAAAACTGTTTTTT.

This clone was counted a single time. The CDR3 spells CASRSTSGPGSYNEQFF. Written as DNA, the CDR3 is TGTGCCAGCAGAAGTACTAGCGGCCCAGGCTCCTACAATGAGCAGTTCTTC. The rearrangement uses TRBV7-9 and TRBJ2-1; 8 bases are shared with TRBD2. V dropped 6 bases and J dropped 0; count of bases not matched to a gene: 10. CDR1 and CDR2 from the germline V gene are SEHNR and FQNEAQ (reference sequence). The CDR3 totals 17 residues. Using reference TRBV7-9 and TRBJ2-1 for the parts outside the CDR3, the full variable domain is DTGVSQNPRHKITKRGQNVTFRCDPISEHNRLYWYRQTLGQGPEFLTYFQNEAQLEKSRLLSDRFSAERPKGSFSTLEIQRTEQGDSAMYLCASRSTSGPGSYNEQFFGPGTRLTVL.

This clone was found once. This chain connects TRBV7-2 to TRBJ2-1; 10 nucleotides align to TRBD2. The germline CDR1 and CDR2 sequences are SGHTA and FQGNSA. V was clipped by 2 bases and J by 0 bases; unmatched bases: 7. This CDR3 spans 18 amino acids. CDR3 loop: CASSLQREGGFSYNEQFF. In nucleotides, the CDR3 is TGTGCCAGCAGCTTACAGCGGGAGGGGGGTTTCTCCTACAATGAGCAGTTCTTC.

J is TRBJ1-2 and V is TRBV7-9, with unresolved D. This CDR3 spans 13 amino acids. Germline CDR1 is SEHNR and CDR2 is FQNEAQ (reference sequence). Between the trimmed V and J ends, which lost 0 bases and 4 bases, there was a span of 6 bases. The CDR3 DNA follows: TGTGCCAGCAGCTTAGCTGGCAGCTATGGCTACACCTTC. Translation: CASSLAGSYGYTF.

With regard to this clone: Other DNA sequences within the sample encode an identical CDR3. The CDR3 spells CASSLVGDSYNEQFF. CDR3 nucleotides: TGCGCCAGCAGCTTGGTCGGGGACTCCTACAATGAGCAGTTCTTC. The chain is built from TRBV5-1 and TRBJ2-1, with a tentative D call TRBD2 (5 bases). Germline V gene lookup returns CDR1 SGHRS and CDR2 YFSETQ. The CDR3 extends over 15 amino acids. V lost 0 bases, J lost 0 bases, and 7 bases lay in between.

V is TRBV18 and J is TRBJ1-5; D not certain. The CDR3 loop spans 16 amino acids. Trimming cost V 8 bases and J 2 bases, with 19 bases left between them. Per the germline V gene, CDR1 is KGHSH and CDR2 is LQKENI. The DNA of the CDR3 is TGTGCCAGCACCTTCGGGGAAATTAGAGGCAATCAGCCCCAGCATTTT. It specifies CASTFGEIRGNQPQHF.

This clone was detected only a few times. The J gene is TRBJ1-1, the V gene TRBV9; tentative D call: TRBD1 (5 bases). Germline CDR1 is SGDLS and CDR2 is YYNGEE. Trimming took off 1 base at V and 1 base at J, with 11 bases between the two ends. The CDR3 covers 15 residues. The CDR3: CASSVSQGWNTEAFF. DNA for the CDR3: TGTGCCAGCAGCGTATCTCAGGGATGGAACACTGAAGCTTTCTTT.

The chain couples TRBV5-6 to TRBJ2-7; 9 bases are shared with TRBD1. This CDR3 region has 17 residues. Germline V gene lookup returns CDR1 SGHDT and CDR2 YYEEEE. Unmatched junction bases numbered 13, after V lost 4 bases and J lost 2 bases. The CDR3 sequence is CASSQRLLGQGTYEQYF. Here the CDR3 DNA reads TGTGCCAGCAGCCAAAGACTCTTGGGACAGGGCACCTACGAGCAGTACTTC.

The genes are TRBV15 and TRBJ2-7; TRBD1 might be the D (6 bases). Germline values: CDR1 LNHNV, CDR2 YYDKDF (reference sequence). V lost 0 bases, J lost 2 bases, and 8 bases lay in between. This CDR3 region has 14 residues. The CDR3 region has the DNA TGTGCCACCAGCAGAGACAGGGGACCCTACGAGCAGTACTTC. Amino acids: CATSRDRGPYEQYF.

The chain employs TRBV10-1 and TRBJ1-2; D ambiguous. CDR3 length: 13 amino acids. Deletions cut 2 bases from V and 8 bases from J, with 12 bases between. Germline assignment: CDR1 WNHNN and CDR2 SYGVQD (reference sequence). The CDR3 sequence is CASSEAGRMGYTF. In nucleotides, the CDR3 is TGCGCCAGCAGTGAGGCAGGCCGAATGGGCTACACCTTC.

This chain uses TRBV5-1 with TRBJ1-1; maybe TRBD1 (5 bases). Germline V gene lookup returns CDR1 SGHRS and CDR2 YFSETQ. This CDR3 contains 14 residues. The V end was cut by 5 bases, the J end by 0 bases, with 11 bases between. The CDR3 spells CASSLQGMNTEAFF. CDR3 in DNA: TGCGCCAGCAGTCTTCAGGGTATGAACACTGAAGCTTTCTTT.

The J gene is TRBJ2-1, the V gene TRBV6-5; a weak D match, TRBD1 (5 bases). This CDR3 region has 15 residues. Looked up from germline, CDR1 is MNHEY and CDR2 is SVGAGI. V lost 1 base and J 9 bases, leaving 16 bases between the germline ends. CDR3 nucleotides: TGTGCCAGCAGTTACTTAAGGGGTTCCCAGGGTGAGCAGTTCTTC. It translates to CASSYLRGSQGEQFF.

This chain's CDR3 is CASSFTGQQFF. CDR3 DNA: TGTGCCAGTAGTTTCACAGGACAGCAGTTCTTC. J is TRBJ2-1 and V is TRBV19, with D perhaps matching TRBD1 (5 bases). Germline-derived CDR1 and CDR2 are LNHDA and SQIVND (reference sequence). The CDR3 loop spans 11 amino acids. Trimming shortened V by 5 bases and J by 11 bases, and 10 bases separated the two germline ends.

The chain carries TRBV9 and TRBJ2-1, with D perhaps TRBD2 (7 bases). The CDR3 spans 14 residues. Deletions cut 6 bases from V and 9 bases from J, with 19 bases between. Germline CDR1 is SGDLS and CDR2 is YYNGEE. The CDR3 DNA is TGTGCCAGCAACCTAGGGGGTGGGAGGGGTGAGCAGTTCTTC. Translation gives CASNLGGGRGEQFF. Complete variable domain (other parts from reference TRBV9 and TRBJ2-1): DSGVTQTPKHLITATGQRVTLRCSPRSGDLSVYWYQQSLDQGLQFLIQYYNGEERAKGNILERFSAQQFPDLHSELNLSSLELGDSALYFCASNLGGGRGEQFFGPGTRLTVL.

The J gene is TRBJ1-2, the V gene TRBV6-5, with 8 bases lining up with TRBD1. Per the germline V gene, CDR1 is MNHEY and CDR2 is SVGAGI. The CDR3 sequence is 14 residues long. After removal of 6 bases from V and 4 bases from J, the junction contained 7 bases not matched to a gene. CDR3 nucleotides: TGTGCCAGCAGGGACAACGACAGGGGCTATGGCTACACCTTC. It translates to CASRDNDRGYGYTF.

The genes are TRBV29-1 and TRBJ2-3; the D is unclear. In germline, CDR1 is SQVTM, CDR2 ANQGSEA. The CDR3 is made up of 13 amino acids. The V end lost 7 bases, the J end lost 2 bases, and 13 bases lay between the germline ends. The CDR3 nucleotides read TGCAGCGCCGCCGTTAGTTACACAGATACGCAGTATTTT. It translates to CSAAVSYTDTQYF.

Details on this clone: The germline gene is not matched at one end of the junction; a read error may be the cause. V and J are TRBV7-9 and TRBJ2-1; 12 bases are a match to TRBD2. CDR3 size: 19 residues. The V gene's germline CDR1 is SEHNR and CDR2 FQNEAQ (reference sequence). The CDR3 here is CSSSPRLTSGGTSYNEQFF. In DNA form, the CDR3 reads TGTTCCAGCAGCCCGAGACTTACTAGCGGGGGGACCTCCTACAATGAGCAGTTCTTC.

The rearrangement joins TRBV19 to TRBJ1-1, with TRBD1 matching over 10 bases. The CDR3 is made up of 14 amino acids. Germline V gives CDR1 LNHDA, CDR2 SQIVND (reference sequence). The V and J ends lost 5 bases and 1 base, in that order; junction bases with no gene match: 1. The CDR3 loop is CASSRDRGNTEAFF. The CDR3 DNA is TGTGCCAGTAGTCGGGACAGGGGGAACACTGAAGCTTTCTTT.

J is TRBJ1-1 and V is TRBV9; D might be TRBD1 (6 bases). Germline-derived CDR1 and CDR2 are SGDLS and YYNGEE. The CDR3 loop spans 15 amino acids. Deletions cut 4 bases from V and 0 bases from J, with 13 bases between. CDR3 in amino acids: CASSPSGALNTEAFF. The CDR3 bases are TGTGCCAGCAGCCCATCAGGGGCCCTGAACACTGAAGCTTTCTTT.

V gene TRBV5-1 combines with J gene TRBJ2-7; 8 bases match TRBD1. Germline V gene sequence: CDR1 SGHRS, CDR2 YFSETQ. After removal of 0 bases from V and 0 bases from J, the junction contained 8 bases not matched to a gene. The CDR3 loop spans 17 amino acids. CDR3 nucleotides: TGCGCCAGCAGCTTGGGAGACAGGGGCCGTGTCTCCTACGAGCAGTACTTC. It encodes CASSLGDRGRVSYEQYF.

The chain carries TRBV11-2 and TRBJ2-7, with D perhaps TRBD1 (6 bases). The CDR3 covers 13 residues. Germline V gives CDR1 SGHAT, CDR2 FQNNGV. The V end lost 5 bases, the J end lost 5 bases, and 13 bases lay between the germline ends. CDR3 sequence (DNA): TGTGCCAGCAGCCCCCGACAGGACGACGAGCAGTACTTC. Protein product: CASSPRQDDEQYF. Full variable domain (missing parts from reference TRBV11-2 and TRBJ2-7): EAGVAQSPRYKIIEKRQSVAFWCNPISGHATLYWYQQILGQGPKLLIQFQNNGVVDDSQLPKDRFSAERLKGVDSTLKIQPAKLEDSAVYLCASSPRQDDEQYFGPGTRLTVT.

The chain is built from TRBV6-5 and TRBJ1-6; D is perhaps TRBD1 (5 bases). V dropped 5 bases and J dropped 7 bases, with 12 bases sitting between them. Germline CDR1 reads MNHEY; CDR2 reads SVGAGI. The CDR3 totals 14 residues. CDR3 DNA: TGTGCCAGCAGTGGCGGAGGGGTCAATTCACCCCTCCACTTT. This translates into CASSGGGVNSPLHF.